Presented here are 27 T cell receptor beta chains from one specimen sequenced in a study of blood T cell repertoires in COVID-19. The method was immunoSEQ multiplex PCR; TCRdb's version includes in-frame clones alone and lacks a portion of them. The table has about 230,000 clones, 85% to 90% seen once. The sample was PBMCs or T cells enriched from blood (not recorded which). The receptors originated from a woman under 40 with acute COVID-19.

V is TRBV5-1 and J is TRBJ2-1, with 8 bases that match TRBD2. Germline loops: CDR1 SGHRS, CDR2 YFSETQ. The CDR3 consists of 18 residues. Trimming cost V 3 bases and J 4 bases; bases outside gene matches: 15. The CDR3 spells CASSSREPGGTGYNEQFF. CDR3 DNA: TGCGCCAGCAGCTCTCGGGAGCCGGGAGGGACGGGATACAATGAGCAGTTCTTC.

The chain uses TRBV4-3 and TRBJ1-1, with a tentative D call TRBD1 (5 bases). The germline V gene has CDR1 LGHNA and CDR2 YSLEER. Trimming took off 2 bases at V and 1 base at J, with 8 bases between the two ends. The CDR3 length is 14 residues. The CDR3 reads CASSQSRGNTEAFF. The CDR3, as DNA: TGCGCCAGCAGCCAATCTAGGGGGAACACTGAAGCTTTCTTT.

The V gene is TRBV7-8, the J gene TRBJ2-7; 7 nucleotides align to TRBD2. Germline V gene sequence: CDR1 SGHVS, CDR2 FQNEAQ. The CDR3 contains 14 residues. V dropped 3 bases and J dropped 4; count of bases not matched to a gene: 6. The CDR3 here is CASSFPGLPYEQYF. In DNA form, the CDR3 reads TGTGCCAGCAGCTTTCCGGGACTACCTTACGAGCAGTACTTC.

This rearrangement joins TRBV7-9 to TRBJ1-5; D not resolved. Trimming took 2 bases from V and 6 from J, leaving 5 bases between them. This CDR3 comprises 12 residues. Germline V CDR1 and CDR2: SEHNR, FQNEAQ (reference sequence). In DNA form, the CDR3 reads TGTGCCAGCAGCTTATATCCTCAGCCCCAGCATTTT. Its translation is CASSLYPQPQHF.

This chain joins TRBV2 and TRBJ2-1; 9 bases agree with TRBD1. The ends lost 7 bases at V and 6 bases at J; junction bases unmatched: 10. The CDR3 length is 15 residues. The germline V gene has CDR1 SNHLY and CDR2 FYNNEI. The CDR3 here is CASTIQGQGGNEQFF. In nucleotides, the CDR3 is TGTGCCAGCACTATACAGGGACAGGGAGGCAATGAGCAGTTCTTC.

The chain is built from TRBV2 and TRBJ1-5, with 7 bases lining up with TRBD1. V trimming: 1 base; J trimming: 2 bases; junction bases outside the gene matches: 5. This CDR3 contains 16 residues. The germline V gene encodes CDR1 SNHLY and CDR2 FYNNEI. CDR3 residues: CASSEGETGGNQPQHF. DNA of the CDR3: TGTGCCAGCAGTGAAGGGGAAACAGGGGGCAATCAGCCCCAGCATTTT.

This sequence joins TRBV2 and TRBJ1-2; D may be TRBD1 (5 bases). This CDR3 is built from 16 residues. Germline V CDR1 and CDR2: SNHLY, FYNNEI. With 0 bases removed from V and 5 bases from J, the gap between germline ends came to 16 bases. The CDR3 nucleotides are TGTGCCAGCAGTGAAGCGGCGCGGGACTACCTGTATGGCTACACCTTC. The encoded protein is CASSEAARDYLYGYTF.

V gene TRBV19 combines with J gene TRBJ1-6; D is perhaps TRBD1 (6 bases). The CDR3 is 14 residues long. Deletions cut 5 bases from V and 8 bases from J, with 13 bases between. The germline V gene encodes CDR1 LNHDA and CDR2 SQIVND (reference sequence). For the CDR3, the DNA is TGTGCCAGTAGTCCCGGGACACTCTATTCACCCCTCCACTTT. Translated: CASSPGTLYSPLHF.

This clone was counted once. The J gene is TRBJ1-1, the V gene TRBV7-2; TRBD1 is a possible D gene (6 bases). The V and J ends lost 6 bases and 1 base respectively, with 18 bases between them. CDR3 size: 16 residues. Per the germline V gene, CDR1 is SGHTA and CDR2 is FQGNSA. The CDR3, as DNA: TGTGCCAGCAGTCGTCAAGGGGGACCTGCGAACACTGAAGCTTTCTTT. Translating gives CASSRQGGPANTEAFF.

The chain joins TRBV7-9 to TRBJ2-5; 11 positions agree with TRBD2. V was clipped by 8 bases and J by 3 bases; unmatched bases: 5. The V gene's germline CDR1 is SEHNR and CDR2 FQNEAQ (reference sequence). The CDR3 totals 14 residues. This chain's CDR3 is CASGMTSGEETQYF. The CDR3 DNA reads TGTGCCAGCGGGATGACTAGCGGGGAAGAGACCCAGTACTTC.

V is TRBV25-1 and J is TRBJ2-5, with 8 bases aligning to TRBD2. V dropped 6 bases and J dropped 2; count of bases not matched to a gene: 8. The V gene's germline CDR1 is MGHDK and CDR2 SYGVNS. This CDR3 has 15 amino acids. The CDR3 DNA follows: TGTGCCAGCAGCTATAGTAGCGGGGCACAAGAGACCCAGTACTTC. Protein sequence: CASSYSSGAQETQYF.

This clone came up a few times. The rearrangement links TRBV9 to TRBJ1-3; D remains unclear. Germline CDR1 and CDR2: SGDLS and YYNGEE. CDR3 size: 15 residues. V was shortened by 4 bases and J by 0 bases, with 11 bases between the two germline ends. In nucleotides, the CDR3 is TGTGCCAGCAGCATCACGCCGAGCTCTGGAAACACCATATATTTT. Encoded protein: CASSITPSSGNTIYF.

The genes are TRBV5-1 and TRBJ2-3; TRBD2 aligns across 10 bases. V shed 0 bases, J shed 3 bases, and the junction held 4 bases outside the gene matches. The CDR3 runs 16 residues. CDR1 SGHRS and CDR2 YFSETQ come from the germline V gene. CDR3 nucleotide sequence: TGCGCCAGCAGCTTGGGGGCTAGCGGGAGAACAGATACGCAGTATTTT. Protein: CASSLGASGRTDTQYF.

The chain carries TRBV15 and TRBJ2-3; weak D call: TRBD1 (5 bases). Germline assignment: CDR1 LNHNV and CDR2 YYDKDF (reference sequence). Deletions cut 4 bases from V and 2 bases from J, with 10 bases between. This CDR3 has 14 amino acids. The CDR3 DNA reads TGTGCCACCAGCACCTCAGGGTCCACAGATACGCAGTATTTT. Protein: CATSTSGSTDTQYF. Complete variable domain (other parts from reference TRBV15 and TRBJ2-3): DAMVIQNPRYQVTQFGKPVTLSCSQTLNHNVMYWYQQKSSQAPKLLFHYYDKDFNNEADTPDNFQSRRPNTSFCFLDIRSPGLGDTAMYLCATSTSGSTDTQYFGPGTRLTVL.

V is TRBV2 and J is TRBJ2-3, with D perhaps TRBD1 (5 bases). This CDR3 has 12 amino acids. Looked up from germline, CDR1 is SNHLY and CDR2 is FYNNEI. With 7 bases removed from V and 5 bases from J, the gap between germline ends came to 10 bases. In nucleotides, the CDR3 is TGTGCCAGCACGCAGGGTGGAGATACGCAGTATTTT. Translated: CASTQGGDTQYF.

The chain recombines TRBV10-1 with TRBJ1-6; 10 nucleotides align to TRBD1. There are 15 residues in the CDR3. V lost 6 bases to trimming and J lost 13 bases; unmatched junction nucleotides: 12. Per germline, CDR1 WNHNN and CDR2 SYGVQD (reference sequence). CDR3 sequence (DNA): TGCGCCAGCAGCCCCGGGACAGGGGCTTCTTGGCCCCTCCACTTT. This encodes CASSPGTGASWPLHF.

This sequence joins TRBV10-1 and TRBJ2-1, with a tentative D call TRBD1 (5 bases). This CDR3 is built from 15 residues. Germline CDR1 and CDR2: WNHNN and SYGVQD (reference sequence). Trimming took 7 bases from V and 6 from J, leaving 19 bases between them. The chain's CDR3 is CASKGFATELNEQFF. CDR3 sequence (DNA): TGCGCCAGCAAGGGGTTCGCGACTGAACTCAATGAGCAGTTCTTC.

The V call is TRBV27, the J call TRBJ1-5; D possibly corresponds to TRBD1 (5 bases). CDR3 length: 13 residues. Germline assignment: CDR1 MNHEY and CDR2 SMNVEV (reference sequence). V was trimmed by 5 bases and J by 7 bases, leaving 12 bases between them. The CDR3 DNA reads as TGTGCCAGCAGTCAGGGATATGGACAGCCCCAGCATTTT. Translated, it gives CASSQGYGQPQHF.

The chain carries TRBV5-6 and TRBJ2-3, with no clear D. Germline V gene lookup returns CDR1 SGHDT and CDR2 YYEEEE. Trimming took off 3 bases at V and 1 base at J, with 3 bases between the two ends. This CDR3 spans 12 amino acids. The CDR3 loop reads CASSSGTDTQYF. CDR3 coding DNA: TGTGCCAGCAGCTCCGGCACAGATACGCAGTATTTT.

The V and J genes are TRBV14 and TRBJ2-7; D perhaps matches TRBD1 (5 bases). Trimming removed 4 bases at V and 3 bases at J, with 13 bases between. The CDR3 extends over 14 amino acids. Germline CDR1 and CDR2: SGHDN and FVKESK. Here the CDR3 reads CASSPQVGRYEQYF. CDR3 nucleotides: TGTGCCAGCAGCCCACAGGTGGGTCGCTACGAGCAGTACTTC.

This clone was seen only once. The chain joins TRBV6-4 to TRBJ2-3; D uncertain. V shed 0 bases and J shed 2 bases, with 6 bases lying between them. Germline CDR1 MRHNA, CDR2 SNTAGT. The CDR3 extends over 14 amino acids. The CDR3 spells CASSDSAATDTQYF. CDR3 DNA sequence: TGTGCCAGCAGTGACTCGGCGGCCACAGATACGCAGTATTTT.

This chain uses TRBV4-1 with TRBJ2-1; TRBD2 aligns across 9 bases. The CDR3 sequence is 15 residues long. Germline CDR1 reads MGHRA; CDR2 reads YSYEKL. V lost 6 bases to trimming and J lost 2 bases; unmatched junction nucleotides: 5. The DNA for the CDR3 is TGCGCCAGCAGTCCGACTAGCGGCACCTACAATGAGCAGTTCTTC. This gives the protein CASSPTSGTYNEQFF.

Note on this clone: This CDR3 is also generated by other DNA sequences in the sample. J is TRBJ1-1 and V is TRBV18; the match to TRBD1 covers 10 bases. Trimming cost V 6 bases and J 3 bases; bases outside gene matches: 1. Germline values: CDR1 KGHSH, CDR2 LQKENI. There are 13 residues in the CDR3. CDR3 sequence: CASSGTGDTEAFF. CDR3 bases: TGTGCCAGCTCCGGGACAGGGGACACTGAAGCTTTCTTT.

The genes are TRBV18 and TRBJ1-1; 9 bases match TRBD1. The junction had 4 bases not matched to a gene; V was cut back by 1 base and J by 1 base. Germline V CDR1 and CDR2: KGHSH, LQKENI. This CDR3 is built from 16 residues. The CDR3 here is CASSPRGQGTNTEAFF. The CDR3 coding sequence is TGTGCCAGCTCACCACGGGGACAGGGAACGAACACTGAAGCTTTCTTT.

This chain joins TRBV5-6 and TRBJ2-7; unclear D gene. The CDR3 contains 15 residues. Germline values: CDR1 SGHDT, CDR2 YYEEEE. V lost 5 bases, J lost 7 bases, and 22 bases lay in between. The CDR3 sequence: CASSYHHSNVEEQYF. CDR3 in DNA: TGTGCCAGCAGTTACCATCACAGCAACGTTGAGGAGCAGTACTTC. The full variable domain, rest sourced from reference TRBV5-6 and TRBJ2-7, is DAGVTQSPTHLIKTRGQQVTLRCSPKSGHDTVSWYQQALGQGPQFIFQYYEEEERQRGNFPDRFSGHQFPNYSSELNVNALLLGDSALYLCASSYHHSNVEEQYFGPGTRLTVT.

The CDR3 spells CASSLDPGAGEQFF. The CDR3 DNA is TGCGCCAGCAGCTTGGACCCGGGAGCGGGCGAGCAGTTCTTC. The V call is TRBV5-1, the J call TRBJ2-1; D might be TRBD2 (6 bases). The CDR3 has 14 residues. From germline, CDR1 is SGHRS and CDR2 YFSETQ. Trimming pared 0 bases from V and 10 bases from J, leaving 14 bases between.

The J gene is TRBJ1-1, the V gene TRBV30; D is ambiguous. Germline V gene sequence: CDR1 GTSNPN, CDR2 SVGIG (reference sequence). The CDR3 length is 15 residues. V was shortened by 0 bases and J by 1 base, with 12 bases between the two germline ends. The CDR3 here is CAWSVIVPQNTEAFF. CDR3 DNA: TGTGCCTGGAGTGTAATAGTTCCGCAGAACACTGAAGCTTTCTTT.